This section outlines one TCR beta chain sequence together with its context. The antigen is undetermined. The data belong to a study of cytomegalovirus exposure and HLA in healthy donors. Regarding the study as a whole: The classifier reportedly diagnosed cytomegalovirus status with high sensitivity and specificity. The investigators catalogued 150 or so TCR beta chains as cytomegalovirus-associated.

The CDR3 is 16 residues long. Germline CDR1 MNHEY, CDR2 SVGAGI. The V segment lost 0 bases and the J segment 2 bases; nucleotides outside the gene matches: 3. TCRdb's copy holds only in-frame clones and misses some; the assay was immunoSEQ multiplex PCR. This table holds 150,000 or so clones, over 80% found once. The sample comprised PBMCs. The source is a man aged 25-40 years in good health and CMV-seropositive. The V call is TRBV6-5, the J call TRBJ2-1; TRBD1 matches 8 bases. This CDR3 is CASSYSTTGAYNEQFF. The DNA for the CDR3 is TGTGCCAGCAGTTACTCGACGACAGGGGCCTACAATGAGCAGTTCTTC.